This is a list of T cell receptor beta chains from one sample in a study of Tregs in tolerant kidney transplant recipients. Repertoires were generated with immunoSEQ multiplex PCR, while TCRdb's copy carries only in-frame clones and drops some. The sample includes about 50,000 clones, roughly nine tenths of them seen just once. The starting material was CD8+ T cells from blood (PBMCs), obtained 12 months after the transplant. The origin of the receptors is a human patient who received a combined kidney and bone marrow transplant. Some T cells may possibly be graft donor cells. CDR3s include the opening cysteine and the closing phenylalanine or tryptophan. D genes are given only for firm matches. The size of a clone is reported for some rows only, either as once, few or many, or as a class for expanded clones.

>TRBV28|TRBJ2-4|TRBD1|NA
TGTGCCAGCAGTCCCTCACCTGACAGGGGGCGCGCCAAAAACATTCAGTACTTC
CASSPSPDRGRAKNIQYF
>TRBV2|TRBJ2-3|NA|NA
TGTGCCAGCTATGACCTGTTCCCGGGACTGAGCACAGATACGCAGTATTTT
CASYDLFPGLSTDTQYF
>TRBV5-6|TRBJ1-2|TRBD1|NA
TGTGCCAGCAGCGTCAAAACCGCAGGGGGTTATGGCTACACCTTC
CASSVKTAGGYGYTF
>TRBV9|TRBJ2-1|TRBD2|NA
TGTGCCAGCAGCCCCGGTTTCGCGGGAGAATCCTACAATGAGCAGTTCTTC
CASSPGFAGESYNEQFF
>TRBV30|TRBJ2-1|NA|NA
TGTGCCTGGACGGAGTGGGAGACGTACAATGAGCAGTTCTTC
CAWTEWETYNEQFF
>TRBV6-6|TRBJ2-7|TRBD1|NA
TGTGCCATCAGAAGGGACAGTTCCTACGAGCAGTACTTC
CAIRRDSSYEQYF
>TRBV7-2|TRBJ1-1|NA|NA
TGTGCCAGCAGCTTTGCAGGGCTGAACACTGAAGCTTTCTTT
CASSFAGLNTEAFF
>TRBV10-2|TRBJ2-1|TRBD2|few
TGCGCCAGTTCCCTTCTAGCGGGGGGATACAATGAGCAGTTCTTC
CASSLLAGGYNEQFF
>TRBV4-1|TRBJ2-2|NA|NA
TGCGCCAGCAGCCGCGCTCCGGGAGCGAGCGCCGGGGAGCTGTTTTTT
CASSRAPGASAGELFF
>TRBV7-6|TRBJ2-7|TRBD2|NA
TGTGCCAGCAGCTGGACTAGCGGGAGCGACGAGCAGTACTTC
CASSWTSGSDEQYF
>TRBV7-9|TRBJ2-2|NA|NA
TGTGCCAGCAGCTTAGCGTTACAGATTCCCGGGGAGCTGTTTTTT
CASSLALQIPGELFF
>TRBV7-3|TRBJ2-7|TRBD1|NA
TGTGCCAGCAGCCCCACAGGGGATGGGTACGAGCAGTACTTC
CASSPTGDGYEQYF
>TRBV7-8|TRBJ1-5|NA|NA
TGTGCCAGCAGTACTACAGGGTGGGGCAATCAGCCCCAGCATTTT
CASSTTGWGNQPQHF
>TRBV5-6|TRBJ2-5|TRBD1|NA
TGTGCCAGCAGTTCCGGGACAGGGTTGTGGGAGCAGTACTTC
CASSSGTGLWEQYF
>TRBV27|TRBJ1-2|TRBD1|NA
TGTGCCAGCAGTTCCCGGACAGGGGACATCTATGGCTACACCTTC
CASSSRTGDIYGYTF
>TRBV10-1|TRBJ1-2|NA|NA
TGCGCCAGCAGTGAGTCGACGGGACAAATATATGGCTACACCTTC
CASSESTGQIYGYTF
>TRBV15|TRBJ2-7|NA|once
TGTGCCACCAGCAATACCCTTGCTCAGTACGAGCAGTACTTC
CATSNTLAQYEQYF
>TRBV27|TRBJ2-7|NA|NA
TGTGCCAGCAGACTAACCGGTGGGGAGCAGTACTTC
CASRLTGGEQYF
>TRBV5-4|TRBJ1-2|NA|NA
TGTGCCTCCAGAGGCTTGCGGGGCGGGGTGGATTATGGCTACACCTTC
CASRGLRGGVDYGYTF
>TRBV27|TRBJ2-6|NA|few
TGTGCCAGCGGCAAAACAGACAGCAACTCTGGGGCCAACGTCCTGACTTTC
CASGKTDSNSGANVLTF
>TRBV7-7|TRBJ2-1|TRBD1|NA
TGTGCCAGCAGCCGGGACAGCTCCTACAATGAGCAGTTCTTC
CASSRDSSYNEQFF
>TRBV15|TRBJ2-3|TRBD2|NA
TGTGCCACCAGCAGGGGTAGCGGGGGGGCGGGAGATACGCAGTATTTT
CATSRGSGGAGDTQYF
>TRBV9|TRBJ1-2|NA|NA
TGTGCCAGCAGCACAGGGCTCCGCTACACCTTC
CASSTGLRYTF
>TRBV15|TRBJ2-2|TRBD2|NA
TGTGCCACCAGCAGAGATCCCCCGTTAACTAGCGGGAGGATAACGAACACCGGGGAGCTGTTTTTT
CATSRDPPLTSGRITNTGELFF
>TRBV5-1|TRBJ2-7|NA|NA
TGCGCCAGCAGCTTGGTCCAGGGCGTCACCTACGAGCAGTACTTC
CASSLVQGVTYEQYF
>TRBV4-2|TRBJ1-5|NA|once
TGTGCCAGCAGCCAGGTGGGGGGTGGACAGCCCCAGCATTTT
CASSQVGGGQPQHF
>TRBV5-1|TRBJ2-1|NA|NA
TGCGCCAGCAGCTCAGGGACTGAGTTCTTTAATGAGCAGTTCTTC
CASSSGTEFFNEQFF
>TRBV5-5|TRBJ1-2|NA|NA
TGTGCCAGCAGCTTTTCGGGGTGGGTCTACACCTTC
CASSFSGWVYTF
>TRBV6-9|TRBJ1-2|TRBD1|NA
TGTGCCAGCAGTTACTCGATGACAGGGGAATACTATGGCTACACCTTC
CASSYSMTGEYYGYTF
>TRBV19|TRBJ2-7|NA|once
TGTGCCACCTCCCAGGGTCACGAGCAGTACTTC
CATSQGHEQYF
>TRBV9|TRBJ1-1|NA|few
TGTGCCAGCAGCGTAGCAGGGGCTGAAGCTTTCTTT
CASSVAGAEAFF
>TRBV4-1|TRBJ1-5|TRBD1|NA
TGCGCCAGCAGCCAACGGACAGGTCAGCCCCAGCATTTT
CASSQRTGQPQHF
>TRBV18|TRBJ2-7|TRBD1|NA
TGTGCCAGCTCACCACCTCTCTCAGGGGGCTACGAGCAGTACTTC
CASSPPLSGGYEQYF
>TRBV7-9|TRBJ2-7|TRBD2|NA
TGTGCCAGCAGCCTCGGGGGGGGAAGTTTATTGTACTTC
CASSLGGGSLLYF
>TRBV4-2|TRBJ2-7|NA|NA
TGTGCCAGCAGCCAAGAGGCCCCCTACGAGCAGTACTTC
CASSQEAPYEQYF
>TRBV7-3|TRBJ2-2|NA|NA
TGTGCCAGCAGCCCAAATCTAGTGTCCGGGGAGCTGTTTTTT
CASSPNLVSGELFF
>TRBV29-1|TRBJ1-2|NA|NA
TGCAGCGTTGAAGCCCCCGACAGAGCCTATGGCTACACCTTC
CSVEAPDRAYGYTF
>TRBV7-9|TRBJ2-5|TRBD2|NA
TGTGCCAGCAGCTTCCGACTAGCGGGGGTCGAGGAGACCCAGTACTTC
CASSFRLAGVEETQYF
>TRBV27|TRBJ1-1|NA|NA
TGTGCCAGCAGTCCCCTGACACTTCTGAACACTGAAGCTTTCTTT
CASSPLTLLNTEAFF
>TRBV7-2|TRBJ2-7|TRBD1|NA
TGTGCCAGCAGCTTAGTTGCCAAGGGGGCATACGAGCAGTACTTC
CASSLVAKGAYEQYF
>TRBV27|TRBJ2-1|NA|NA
TGTGCCAGCAGTTTAGGAGGGAATTACAATGAGCAGTTCTTC
CASSLGGNYNEQFF
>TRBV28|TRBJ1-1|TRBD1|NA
TGTGCCAGCAGTTTACACGACCGCTGGACAGGGGTTTGGAACACTGAAGCTTTCTTT
CASSLHDRWTGVWNTEAFF
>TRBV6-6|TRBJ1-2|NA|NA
TGTGCCAGCAGTTACCCTGCAGGGGAAAACTATGGCTACACCTTC
CASSYPAGENYGYTF
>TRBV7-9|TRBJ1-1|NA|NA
TGTGCCAGCAGCTTCCGACAAACGCTCACTGAAGCTTTCTTT
CASSFRQTLTEAFF
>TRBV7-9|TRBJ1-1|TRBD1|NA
TGTGCCAGCAGCCAGGCCGGGACAGGGGACCTTACACCTGAAGCTTTCTTT
CASSQAGTGDLTPEAFF
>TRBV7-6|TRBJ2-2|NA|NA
TGTGCCAGCAGCTTAGAGGGTGCGGGACACACCGGGGAGCTGTTTTTT
CASSLEGAGHTGELFF
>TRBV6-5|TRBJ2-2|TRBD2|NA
TGTGCCAGCAGTTACATGAGCGGGGGCCCTCCCGGGGAGCTGTTTTTT
CASSYMSGGPPGELFF
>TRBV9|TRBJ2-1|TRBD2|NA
TGTGCCAGCAGCGTATCAGGGAATAGCGGGGAGCAGTTCTTC
CASSVSGNSGEQFF
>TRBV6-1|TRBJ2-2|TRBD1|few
TGTGCCAGCAGTGACCAGGGGGCACCTTACACCGGGGAGCTGTTTTTT
CASSDQGAPYTGELFF
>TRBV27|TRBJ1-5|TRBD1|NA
TGTGCCAGCAGTGACAGGGGGCTTCAGCCCCAGCATTTT
CASSDRGLQPQHF
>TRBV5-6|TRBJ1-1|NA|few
TGTGCCAGCAGCTTTTGGAGGAGTCTAGCTGAAGCTTTCTTT
CASSFWRSLAEAFF
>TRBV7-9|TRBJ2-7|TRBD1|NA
TGTGCCAGCAGCTCCAACCGCCTAACAGGGGGCGGGTACGAGCAGTACTTC
CASSSNRLTGGGYEQYF